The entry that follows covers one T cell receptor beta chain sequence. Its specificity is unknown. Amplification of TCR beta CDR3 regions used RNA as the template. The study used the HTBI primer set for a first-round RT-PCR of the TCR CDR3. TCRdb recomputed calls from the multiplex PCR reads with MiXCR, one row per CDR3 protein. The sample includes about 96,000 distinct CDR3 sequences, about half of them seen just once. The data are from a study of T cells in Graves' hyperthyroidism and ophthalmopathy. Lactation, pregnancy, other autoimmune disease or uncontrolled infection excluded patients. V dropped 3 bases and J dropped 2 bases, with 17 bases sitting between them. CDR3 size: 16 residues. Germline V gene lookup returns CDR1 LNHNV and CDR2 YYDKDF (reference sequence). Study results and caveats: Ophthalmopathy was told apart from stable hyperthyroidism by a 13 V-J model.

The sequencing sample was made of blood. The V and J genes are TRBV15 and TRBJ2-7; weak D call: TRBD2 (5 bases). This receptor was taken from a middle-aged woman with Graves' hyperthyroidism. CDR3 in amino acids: CATSSYGRGRTYEQYF. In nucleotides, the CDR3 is TGTGCCACCAGCAGTTACGGACGGGGAAGAACCTACGAGCAGTACTTC.